Listed below are T cell receptor beta chains from one sample, sequenced in a study of radiotherapy plus CTLA-4 blockade in lung cancer. This table comes from immunoSEQ multiplex PCR, and its TCRdb copy is limited to in-frame clones, with some not included. In the table there are some 15,000 clones, 80% to 90% of which are singletons. This specimen was peripheral blood, taken from a patient treated with radiotherapy plus ipilimumab. Receptors originate from a human donor with non-small cell lung cancer that progressed on radiotherapy plus ipilimumab. Some clones in this sample may be carry-over from other donors' samples. CDR3s include the opening cysteine and the closing phenylalanine or tryptophan. Fields, in order: J gene, V gene, CDR3 protein.

j_call: TRBJ2-3; v_call: TRBV5-5; cdr3_aa: CASSLPGTGSDTQYF
j_call: TRBJ2-7; v_call: TRBV5-1; cdr3_aa: CASSYGTGINEQYF
j_call: TRBJ2-2; v_call: TRBV5-1; cdr3_aa: CASSPGVEGTGELFF
j_call: TRBJ1-1; v_call: TRBV4-1; cdr3_aa: CASSPVQGVHTEAFF
j_call: TRBJ2-1; v_call: TRBV5-1; cdr3_aa: CASSAPREGVGSYNEQFF
j_call: TRBJ2-1; v_call: TRBV7-9; cdr3_aa: CASSLTSGYSEQFF
j_call: TRBJ1-1; v_call: TRBV19; cdr3_aa: CASSIDMGWDFSEAFF
j_call: TRBJ1-4; v_call: TRBV27; cdr3_aa: CASSFDRNNEKLFF
j_call: TRBJ2-3; v_call: TRBV10-3; cdr3_aa: CAMREGGFARSTDTQYF
j_call: TRBJ2-7; v_call: TRBV28; cdr3_aa: CASSLRHLYEQYF
j_call: TRBJ2-3; v_call: TRBV7-6; cdr3_aa: CASSLLSGGSTDTQYF
j_call: TRBJ2-2; v_call: TRBV10-3; cdr3_aa: CAISEPGQGNTGELFF
j_call: TRBJ1-3; v_call: TRBV19; cdr3_aa: CASSIFDSFVGNTIYF
j_call: TRBJ2-5; v_call: TRBV29-1; cdr3_aa: CSVAPTRGETQYF
j_call: TRBJ2-5; v_call: TRBV7-9; cdr3_aa: CASSRVMGGETQYF
j_call: TRBJ1-6; v_call: TRBV7-2; cdr3_aa: CASSAQVANSPLHF
j_call: TRBJ2-5; v_call: TRBV19; cdr3_aa: CASSIVLAQEETQYF
j_call: TRBJ1-2; v_call: TRBV28; cdr3_aa: CASSPDNPLTKTYGYTF
j_call: TRBJ1-5; v_call: TRBV6-1; cdr3_aa: CASSLTGGVQPQHF
j_call: TRBJ2-1; v_call: TRBV4-3; cdr3_aa: CASSQEGDYTYNEQFF
j_call: TRBJ2-7; v_call: TRBV4-3; cdr3_aa: CASSQDRIGLARYEQYF
j_call: TRBJ2-5; v_call: TRBV11-3; cdr3_aa: CASSSAGETQYF
j_call: TRBJ2-7; v_call: TRBV4-2; cdr3_aa: CASSQFSTGFPYEQYF
j_call: TRBJ2-1; v_call: TRBV4-3; cdr3_aa: CASSQDLSEATYNEQFF
j_call: TRBJ1-1; v_call: TRBV5-6; cdr3_aa: CASSLLRGSRTEAFF